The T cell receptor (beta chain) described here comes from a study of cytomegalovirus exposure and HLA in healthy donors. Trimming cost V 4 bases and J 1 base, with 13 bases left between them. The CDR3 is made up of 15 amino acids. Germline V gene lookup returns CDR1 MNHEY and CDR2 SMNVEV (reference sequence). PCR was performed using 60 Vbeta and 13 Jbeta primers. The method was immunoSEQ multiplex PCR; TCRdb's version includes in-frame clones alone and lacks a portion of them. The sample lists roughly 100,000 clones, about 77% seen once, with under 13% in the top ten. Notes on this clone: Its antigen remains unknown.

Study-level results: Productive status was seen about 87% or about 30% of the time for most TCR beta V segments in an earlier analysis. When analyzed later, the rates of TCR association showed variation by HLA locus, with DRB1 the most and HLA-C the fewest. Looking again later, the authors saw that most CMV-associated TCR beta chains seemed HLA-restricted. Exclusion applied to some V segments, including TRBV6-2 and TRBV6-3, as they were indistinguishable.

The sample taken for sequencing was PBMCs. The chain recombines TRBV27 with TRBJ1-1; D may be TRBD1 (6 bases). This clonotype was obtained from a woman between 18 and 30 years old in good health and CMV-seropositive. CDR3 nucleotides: TGTGCCAGCAGTTACCCGGGACAAAAGAACACTGAAGCTTTCTTT. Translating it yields CASSYPGQKNTEAFF.